This T cell receptor beta chain was sequenced in a study of breast tumors, draining lymph nodes, adjacent tissues. The lymph nodes were axillary draining lymph nodes from breast cancer patients. General observations from the study: Tumor and nontumor repertoires were significantly more similar in luminal-like than in basal-like breast cancer. Findings are consistent with lymph node origin and intratumoral expansion of most tumor T cells.

From the multiplex PCR reads, TCRdb called clonotypes with MiXCR, one entry per CDR3 protein. This table holds nearly 200,000 distinct CDR3 sequences, over 25% found once. This clonotype was seen repeatedly, ten times or more. Its antigen is still unknown. The CDR3 spans 15 residues. Trimming stripped 3 bases from V and 7 bases from J, with 13 bases between. The germline CDR1 and CDR2 sequences are KGHSH and LQKENI. The genes are TRBV18 and TRBJ1-6; D ambiguous. This sequence originates from a female donor with breast cancer. Some clones in this sample may be carry-over from other donors' samples. Sequenced input: axillary lymph node tissue. The CDR3 is CASSPGGSHNSPLHF. The CDR3 region has the DNA TGTGCCAGCTCACCGGGCGGGTCACACAATTCACCCCTCCACTTT.